This passage covers 6 T cell receptor beta chains from one sample sequenced in a study of T cell responses to AZD1222 COVID-19 vaccine. This table comes from immunoSEQ multiplex PCR, and its TCRdb copy is limited to in-frame clones, with some not included. The profile shows 60,000 to 70,000 clones, over 75% of them singletons. The sequenced sample was peripheral blood, obtained on day 0 of AZD1222 vaccination. The source is an adult in good health.

V gene TRBV25-1 combines with J gene TRBJ1-3; no definite D call. Germline loops: CDR1 MGHDK, CDR2 SYGVNS. The V gene lost 4 bases and the J gene lost 2 bases, with 9 bases spanning the gap. The CDR3 contains 14 residues. This chain's CDR3 is CASSGPGPGNTIYF. DNA for the CDR3: TGTGCCAGCAGTGGTCCGGGCCCTGGAAACACCATATATTTT.

The genes are TRBV5-1 and TRBJ1-4, with TRBD1 as a possible D gene (6 bases). The length of the CDR3 is 15 residues. CDR1 SGHRS and CDR2 YFSETQ come from the germline V gene. Trimming left V 4 bases short and J 5 bases short, with 15 bases between. The CDR3 is CASSPGGGANEKLFF. The CDR3 DNA reads as TGCGCCAGCAGCCCCGGTGGGGGGGCGAATGAAAAACTGTTTTTT.

The chain has TRBV9 and TRBJ2-1, with D unresolved. V gave up 0 bases and J gave up 0 bases, with 7 bases separating them. This CDR3 contains 15 residues. The germline CDR1 and CDR2 sequences are SGDLS and YYNGEE. The CDR3 is CASSVELSSYNEQFF. The CDR3 bases are TGTGCCAGCAGCGTAGAACTGAGCTCCTACAATGAGCAGTTCTTC. Drawing the rest from reference TRBV9 and TRBJ2-1, the complete variable domain is DSGVTQTPKHLITATGQRVTLRCSPRSGDLSVYWYQQSLDQGLQFLIQYYNGEERAKGNILERFSAQQFPDLHSELNLSSLELGDSALYFCASSVELSSYNEQFFGPGTRLTVL.

V usage is TRBV7-3 and J usage is TRBJ1-1; 8 bases fit TRBD1. CDR1 is SGHTA and CDR2 is FQGTGA in the germline V gene. The V segment lost 1 base and the J segment 14 bases; nucleotides outside the gene matches: 9. The CDR3 totals 13 residues. CDR3 sequence reads: CASSLIGARGLFF. CDR3 DNA sequence: TGTGCCAGCAGCTTAATAGGAGCCAGGGGGCTGTTCTTT. Combining the CDR3 with reference TRBV7-3 and TRBJ1-1 gives the whole variable domain GAGVSQTPSNKVTEKGKYVELRCDPISGHTALYWYRQSLGQGPEFLIYFQGTGAADDSGLPNDRFFAVRPEGSVSTLKIQRTERGDSAVYLCASSLIGARGLFFGQGTRLTVV.

The chain recombines TRBV27 with TRBJ2-1; 11 bases agree with TRBD1. Germline CDR1 and CDR2: MNHEY and SMNVEV (reference sequence). This CDR3 is 13 amino acids long. V shed 11 bases and J 6 bases; nucleotides not matched to a gene: 6. In DNA form, the CDR3 reads TGTGCCTGCCGGGACAGGGGGTTCAATGAGCAGTTCTTC. It encodes CACRDRGFNEQFF.

V gene TRBV30 combines with J gene TRBJ2-2; no firm D call. CDR1 and CDR2 (germline): GTSNPN, SVGIG (reference sequence). Between the trimmed V and J ends, which lost 5 bases and 7 bases, there was a span of 8 bases. The CDR3 spans 11 residues. The CDR3 nucleotides read TGTGCCTGGGGGCTCGGCGGGGAGCTGTTTTTT. Protein product: CAWGLGGELFF.